A single sample gave rise to the 28 T cell receptor beta chains below, sequenced in a study of control samples from healthy donors and cancer patients. TCRdb keeps only in-frame clones here, not all; method: immunoSEQ multiplex PCR. The table shows roughly 50,000 clones, with about 95% occurring only once. Sequencing input: blood. These receptors all stem from a young man in good health.

The chain carries TRBV19 and TRBJ1-3, with 9 nucleotides matching TRBD1. Germline assignment: CDR1 LNHDA and CDR2 SQIVND (reference sequence). J lost 0 bases, V lost 10 bases, and 7 bases had no gene match. CDR3 length equals 15 residues. The CDR3: CATKDRGVSGNTIYF. The CDR3 DNA sequence: TGTGCCACCAAGGACAGGGGCGTCTCTGGAAACACCATATATTTT.

The chain recombines TRBV7-2 with TRBJ2-5; TRBD2 matches at 8 bases. V lost 6 bases to trimming and J lost 2 bases; unmatched junction nucleotides: 8. This CDR3 comprises 15 residues. Germline V lookup: CDR1 SGHTA, CDR2 FQGNSA. CDR3 bases: TGTGCCAGCAGGCTAACTAGCGGTGTACAAGAGACCCAGTACTTC. This gives the protein CASRLTSGVQETQYF. Complete variable domain (other parts from reference TRBV7-2 and TRBJ2-5): GAGVSQSPSNKVTEKGKDVELRCDPISGHTALYWYRQSLGQGLEFLIYFQGNSAPDKSGLPSDRFSAERTGGSVSTLTIQRTQQEDSAVYLCASRLTSGVQETQYFGPGTRLLVL.

This sequence joins TRBV5-6 and TRBJ2-3, with 11 positions matching TRBD2. The V gene end was trimmed by 1 base and the J gene end by 4 bases; junction bases not matched to a gene: 2. This CDR3 contains 15 residues. The germline V gene encodes CDR1 SGHDT and CDR2 YYEEEE. In nucleotides, the CDR3 is TGTGCCAGCAGCTTGATGACTAGCGGGGCAGATACGCAGTATTTT. Translated: CASSLMTSGADTQYF.

The genes are TRBV6-2 or TRBV6-3 and TRBJ2-6; no firm D call. The CDR3 runs 16 residues. Trimming took off 4 bases at V and 0 bases at J, with 10 bases between the two ends. Germline V gene lookup returns CDR1 MNHEY and CDR2 SVGEGT. The CDR3 loop reads CASSFSVFSGANVLTF. CDR3 nucleotides: TGTGCCAGCAGTTTTTCGGTATTCTCTGGGGCCAACGTCCTGACTTTC.

The V call is TRBV18, the J call TRBJ2-1; TRBD1 might be the D (6 bases). Trimming pared 0 bases from V and 3 bases from J, leaving 9 bases between. The CDR3 is made up of 15 amino acids. From germline, CDR1 is KGHSH and CDR2 LQKENI. The DNA for the CDR3 is TGTGCCAGCTCACCACCCTTGACAGGCTACAATGAGCAGTTCTTC. This encodes CASSPPLTGYNEQFF.

The chain recombines TRBV6-5 with TRBJ2-7, with 9 bases lining up with TRBD2. From germline, CDR1 is MNHEY and CDR2 SVGAGI. V was clipped by 6 bases and J by 5 bases; unmatched bases: 11. This CDR3 contains 15 residues. CDR3 loop: CASSQSGLADDEQYF. For the CDR3, the DNA is TGTGCCAGCAGCCAATCGGGACTAGCTGACGACGAGCAGTACTTC.

This chain uses TRBV5-1 with TRBJ1-2; a weak D match, TRBD1 (5 bases). Germline assignment: CDR1 SGHRS and CDR2 YFSETQ. The CDR3 extends over 12 amino acids. V dropped 4 bases and J dropped 5 bases, with 9 bases sitting between them. DNA of the CDR3: TGCGCCAGCAGCCAGGGAGAGTATGGCTACACCTTC. It is translated as CASSQGEYGYTF.

V gene TRBV5-6 combines with J gene TRBJ2-3; 14 positions agree with TRBD2. The CDR3 consists of 18 residues. V lost 4 bases to trimming and J lost 4 bases; unmatched junction nucleotides: 11. Germline lookup yields CDR1 SGHDT and CDR2 YYEEEE. CDR3 DNA sequence: TGTGCCAGCAGCCCAAGACTAGCGGGAGGGCAACGCGCAGATACGCAGTATTTT. It codes for CASSPRLAGGQRADTQYF.

The V and J genes are TRBV7-9 and TRBJ2-7; 10 bases map to TRBD1. The V and J ends lost 2 bases and 1 base, in that order; junction bases with no gene match: 5. The CDR3 is 16 residues long. Germline V lookup: CDR1 SEHNR, CDR2 FQNEAQ (reference sequence). The CDR3 bases are TGTGCCAGCAGCTTATTGGGACAGGGGTATTCCTACGAGCAGTACTTC. Translation gives CASSLLGQGYSYEQYF.

V and J are TRBV27 and TRBJ2-3, with D maybe TRBD1 (5 bases). The CDR3 sequence is 17 residues long. CDR1 and CDR2 from the germline V gene are MNHEY and SMNVEV (reference sequence). The V end was cut by 1 base, the J end by 0 bases, with 14 bases between. This CDR3 is CASSLFRGAASTDTQYF. The DNA of the CDR3 is TGTGCCAGCAGTTTATTCCGTGGGGCAGCTAGCACAGATACGCAGTATTTT.

The table lists this clone with a count of one. The gene calls are TRBV30 and TRBJ1-2, with a tentative D call TRBD1 (6 bases). With 3 bases removed from V and 2 bases from J, the gap between germline ends came to 10 bases. The CDR3 length is 13 residues. CDR1 is GTSNPN, CDR2 SVGIG, per germline (reference sequence). The CDR3, as DNA: TGTGCCTGGAGAGGACAGAGCAACTATGGCTACACCTTC. Translated: CAWRGQSNYGYTF.

The chain has TRBV7-2 and TRBJ2-1; 7 bases are a match to TRBD2. With V trimmed by 5 bases and J by 7 bases, 8 bases remained unmatched. Germline V gene data show CDR1 as SGHTA and CDR2 as FQGNSA. CDR3 size: 14 residues. This CDR3 reads CASSRGTMLNEQFF. For the CDR3, the DNA is TGTGCCAGCAGCCGGGGGACTATGCTTAATGAGCAGTTCTTC.

The chain is built from TRBV11-2 and TRBJ2-2; D possibly corresponds to TRBD1 (6 bases). The germline V gene encodes CDR1 SGHAT and CDR2 FQNNGV. The CDR3 sequence is 13 residues long. Trimming removed 4 bases at V and 6 bases at J, with 9 bases between. CDR3 nucleotide sequence: TGTGCCAGCAGCTCACAGGGTCCCGGGGAGCTGTTTTTT. The encoded protein is CASSSQGPGELFF.

V usage is TRBV3-1 (or the pseudogene TRBV3-2) and J usage is TRBJ2-7; D gene unclear. Germline CDR1 and CDR2: LGHDT and YNNKEL (reference sequence). V lost 1 base, J lost 4 bases, and 26 bases lay in between. The CDR3 loop spans 19 amino acids. This CDR3 is CASSQVSPWGRTGIYEQYF. In nucleotides, the CDR3 is TGTGCCAGCAGCCAAGTTAGCCCCTGGGGTCGAACCGGAATTTACGAGCAGTACTTC.

The gene calls are TRBV19 and TRBJ1-5; D is ambiguous. Germline loops: CDR1 LNHDA, CDR2 SQIVND (reference sequence). Trimming stripped 6 bases from V and 4 bases from J, with 10 bases between. This CDR3 is built from 13 residues. In DNA form, the CDR3 reads TGTGCCAGTAGCAACTCACCAAATCAGCCCCAGCATTTT. Protein sequence: CASSNSPNQPQHF.

The V call is TRBV10-3, the J call TRBJ1-4, with D maybe TRBD1 (6 bases). Per the germline V gene, CDR1 is ENHRY and CDR2 is SYGVKD. The V end was cut by 6 bases, the J end by 4 bases, with 9 bases between. The CDR3 covers 13 residues. For the CDR3, the DNA is TGTGCCATCAGGGACAGTTATAATGAAAAACTGTTTTTT. This sequence encodes CAIRDSYNEKLFF.

This rearrangement joins TRBV4-2 to TRBJ1-5; perhaps TRBD1 as D (5 bases). The CDR3 extends over 17 amino acids. V lost 2 bases, J lost 0 bases, and 14 bases lay in between. The germline gives CDR1 LGHNA, CDR2 YNFKEQ. CDR3 DNA: TGTGCCAGCAGCCAAACAGGTTCCTCACTTAGCAATCAGCCCCAGCATTTT. Amino acid sequence: CASSQTGSSLSNQPQHF.

The chain uses TRBV18 and TRBJ1-1, with D possibly being TRBD1 (5 bases). CDR3 length: 15 amino acids. Germline V CDR1 and CDR2: KGHSH, LQKENI. With 0 bases removed from V and 1 base from J, the gap between germline ends came to 9 bases. The CDR3 loop is CASSPPGGWNTEAFF. The DNA for the CDR3 is TGTGCCAGCTCACCACCCGGGGGATGGAACACTGAAGCTTTCTTT.

This sequence joins TRBV19 and TRBJ2-7; 12 bases are a match to TRBD2. This CDR3 is 15 amino acids long. J was trimmed by 7 bases and V by 4 bases; bases with no gene match: 8. Per germline, CDR1 LNHDA and CDR2 SQIVND (reference sequence). The CDR3: CASSTRLAGVGEQYF. In DNA, the CDR3 is TGTGCCAGTAGTACCCGACTAGCGGGAGTCGGGGAGCAGTACTTC. Full variable domain (remainder filled in from reference TRBV19 and TRBJ2-7): DGGITQSPKYLFRKEGQNVTLSCEQNLNHDAMYWYRQDPGQGLRLIYYSQIVNDFQKGDIAEGYSVSREKKESFPLTVTSAQKNPTAFYLCASSTRLAGVGEQYFGPGTRLTVT.

V is TRBV6-5 and J is TRBJ2-7; possibly TRBD1 or TRBD2 for D (5 bases each). Per germline, CDR1 MNHEY and CDR2 SVGAGI. This CDR3 has 13 residues. The V and J ends lost 6 bases and 2 bases respectively, with 11 bases between them. CDR3 sequence (DNA): TGTGCCAGCAGCCCAATGGGGGCCTACGAGCAGTACTTC. Translated: CASSPMGAYEQYF.

The V gene is TRBV28, the J gene TRBJ2-7; 9 bases are shared with TRBD2. The CDR3 covers 16 residues. CDR1 MDHEN and CDR2 SYDVKM come from the germline V gene. V was clipped by 8 bases and J by 4 bases; unmatched bases: 15. CDR3 coding DNA: TGTGCCAGCCTCCCTGCTGACGGGACTAGCCGTTACGAGCAGTACTTC. Protein product: CASLPADGTSRYEQYF. Full variable domain (missing parts from reference TRBV28 and TRBJ2-7): DVKVTQSSRYLVKRTGEKVFLECVQDMDHENMFWYRQDPGLGLRLIYFSYDVKMKEKGDIPEGYSVSREKKERFSLILESASTNQTSMYLCASLPADGTSRYEQYFGPGTRLTVT.

The J gene is TRBJ1-1, the V gene TRBV12-3 or TRBV12-4, with D maybe TRBD1 (6 bases). The CDR3 consists of 13 residues. Trimming took off 7 bases at V and 2 bases at J, with 11 bases between the two ends. CDR3 in DNA: TGTGCCAGCACCTTGGGGGCAAACACTGAAGCTTTCTTT. Translated, it gives CASTLGANTEAFF.

This clone came up once. The V call is TRBV11-3, the J call TRBJ2-7; D is ambiguous. V shed 5 bases and J shed 1 base, with 12 bases lying between them. The germline V gene encodes CDR1 SGHNT and CDR2 YENEEA. There are 14 residues in the CDR3. The CDR3 here is CASSPSFLSYEQYF. CDR3 in DNA: TGTGCCAGCAGCCCCAGCTTCTTATCCTACGAGCAGTACTTC.

The rearrangement joins TRBV6-5 to TRBJ2-7; no definite D call. This CDR3 is built from 16 residues. Between the trimmed V and J ends, which lost 3 bases and 2 bases, there was a span of 17 bases. Looked up from germline, CDR1 is MNHEY and CDR2 is SVGAGI. CDR3 region: CASSYSSGTVTYEQYF. For the CDR3, the DNA is TGTGCCAGCAGTTATAGTTCTGGAACGGTTACCTACGAGCAGTACTTC.

The chain combines TRBV6-5 with TRBJ1-2; D is ambiguous. Deletions cut 6 bases from V and 3 bases from J, with 11 bases between. In germline, CDR1 is MNHEY, CDR2 SVGAGI. The CDR3 covers 13 residues. The CDR3: CASRVGSDYGYTF. DNA of the CDR3: TGTGCCAGCAGGGTCGGGAGTGACTATGGCTACACCTTC.

The chain combines TRBV7-3 with TRBJ2-2; 7 bases fit TRBD1. V gave up 3 bases and J gave up 0 bases; unmatched junction bases: 13. The CDR3 is 19 amino acids. CDR1 is SGHTA and CDR2 is FQGTGA in the germline V gene. The CDR3 loop is CASSLERTGATANTGELFF. In nucleotides, the CDR3 is TGTGCCAGCAGCTTGGAACGAACAGGGGCTACTGCGAACACCGGGGAGCTGTTTTTT.

This chain joins TRBV5-1 and TRBJ2-1; 16 nucleotides agree with TRBD2. CDR3 length: 20 residues. Germline trimming cut 4 bases from V and 0 bases from J; bases unmatched to any gene: 10. Germline V gives CDR1 SGHRS, CDR2 YFSETQ. The CDR3 sequence: CASSLPGLAGGPYSYNEQFF. The CDR3 DNA follows: TGCGCCAGCAGCCTCCCGGGACTAGCGGGAGGGCCTTACTCCTACAATGAGCAGTTCTTC.

V and J are TRBV18 and TRBJ1-6, with a weak D call TRBD1 (5 bases). V lost 3 bases to trimming and J lost 8 bases, with 14 bases between them. The CDR3 sequence is 15 residues long. The germline CDR1 and CDR2 sequences are KGHSH and LQKENI. The CDR3 nucleotides read TGTGCCAGCTCACCTTTCCGAGGGGCCGATTCACCCCTCCACTTT. Encoded protein: CASSPFRGADSPLHF.